The rows below give T cell receptor beta chains drawn from one sample of a study of T cells after yellow fever vaccination. TCRdb processed the 5' RACE reads anew with MiXCR; each CDR3 protein has one entry. The data contain 450,000 to 650,000 distinct CDR3 sequences, 21% of them singletons. The input for sequencing was PBMCs, taken 21 days after the first yellow fever vaccination. The source of these receptors is a man aged 18 to 30 who received the YFV17D yellow fever vaccine. CDR3s include the opening cysteine and the closing phenylalanine or tryptophan. The D gene is left open where the match is weak. Clone size is given for some rows only: seen once, a few or many times, or a class if the clone is expanded.

cdr3_nt	cdr3_aa	v_call	d_call	clone_size	j_call
TGTGCCAGCAGTTGGGGACAGGGTTCTTACTACGAGCAGTACTTC	CASSWGQGSYYEQYF	TRBV6-2/TRBV6-3	TRBD1	few	TRBJ2-7
TGCGCCAGCAGCATCAGGACAGGGGAAGGCTACGAGCAGTACTTC	CASSIRTGEGYEQYF	TRBV5-1	TRBD1	-	TRBJ2-7
TGCAGTGCTAGAGATCGAAGGGGAATGACAGATACGCAGTATTTT	CSARDRRGMTDTQYF	TRBV20-1	-	-	TRBJ2-3
TGTGCCAGCAGCCCAGACAGGGTGGGTGTTGGGGTAGAGACCCAGTACTTC	CASSPDRVGVGVETQYF	TRBV3-1	TRBD1	-	TRBJ2-5
TGTGCCAGCAGCGTGGGTGTGGGCAGCTTGGGGAATGAGCAGTTCTTC	CASSVGVGSLGNEQFF	TRBV9	-	-	TRBJ2-1
TGCGCCAGCAGCTACCCGGGCACAGATACGCAGTATTTT	CASSYPGTDTQYF	TRBV6-5	-	many	TRBJ2-3
TGCGCCAGCAGCTTGGATGATAATTCACCCCTCCACTTT	CASSLDDNSPLHF	TRBV5-1	-	-	TRBJ1-6
TGTGCCAGCAGCACCGGCCCGGGGACAGATACGCAGTATTTT	CASSTGPGTDTQYF	TRBV5-4	-	-	TRBJ2-3
TGTGCCACCTCGGACTCATCGAACACTGAAGCTTTCTTT	CATSDSSNTEAFF	TRBV24-1	-	-	TRBJ1-1
TGTGCCAGCAGTGAAGTCGGGGACTTCCAAGAGACCCAGTACTTC	CASSEVGDFQETQYF	TRBV6-1	-	-	TRBJ2-5
TGTGCCAGCAGGGAGAGCAATCAGCCCCAGCATTTT	CASRESNQPQHF	TRBV28	-	-	TRBJ1-5
TGTGCCAGCACCGAGACAGTAACTGGCACAGATACGCAGTATTTT	CASTETVTGTDTQYF	TRBV5-4	-	once	TRBJ2-3
TGCGCCAGCAGCTGGGCAGGCGGGAGCTCCTACAATGAGCAGTTCTTC	CASSWAGGSSYNEQFF	TRBV5-1	TRBD2	few	TRBJ2-1
TGTGCCAGCAGTGCTCACAGGGGTCGTTCACCCCTCCACTTT	CASSAHRGRSPLHF	TRBV27	TRBD1	-	TRBJ1-6
TGCGCCAGCAGCCAAGATGGAGGGGGAGGAGATACGCAGTATTTT	CASSQDGGGGDTQYF	TRBV4-1	-	many	TRBJ2-3
TGTGCCAGCAGCCAACTAGGGGTTGAAAAACTGTTTTTT	CASSQLGVEKLFF	TRBV3-1	-	-	TRBJ1-4
TGTGCCAGCAGCACCCTCGTTTGGAACAGGGACAATGAGCAGTTCTTC	CASSTLVWNRDNEQFF	TRBV5-5	-	-	TRBJ2-1
TGTGCCAGCAGCTCCGTCGATAAATACGAGCAGTACTTC	CASSSVDKYEQYF	TRBV7-9	-	few	TRBJ2-7
TGTGCCAGCAGTTTAAACCAAGCCACTGAAGCTTTCTTT	CASSLNQATEAFF	TRBV27	-	-	TRBJ1-1
TGTGCCAGCAGTTTTGCCGGGGGGGATTCACCCCTCCACTTT	CASSFAGGDSPLHF	TRBV12-3/TRBV12-4	-	-	TRBJ1-6
TGTGCCAGTATACCCGGGGGACTTCCCAGCTCCTACAATGAGCAGTTCTTC	CASIPGGLPSSYNEQFF	TRBV19	-	few	TRBJ2-1
TGCAGCGTCCAGACAGGGGGTGGCTACGAGCAGTACTTC	CSVQTGGGYEQYF	TRBV29-1	TRBD1	few	TRBJ2-7
TGTGCCAGCAGTGACATAGGAGGAGATCAGCCCCAGCATTTT	CASSDIGGDQPQHF	TRBV2	-	many	TRBJ1-5
TGTGCCAGCAGCCGGACTAGCGGGGGGGCGCTGGGCACCGGGGAGCTGTTTTTT	CASSRTSGGALGTGELFF	TRBV7-6	TRBD2	many	TRBJ2-2
TGCGCCAGCAGCCAAGATGCCGGGGGGGATAATTCACCCCTCCACTTT	CASSQDAGGDNSPLHF	TRBV4-3	-	few	TRBJ1-6
TGCGCCACCGCCGACAGGTTACATTCACCCCTCCACTTT	CATADRLHSPLHF	TRBV4-1	-	few	TRBJ1-6
TGTGCCGGGGCTTTTGGCTACACCTTC	CAGAFGYTF	TRBV2	-	-	TRBJ1-2
TGTGCCAGCAGCCAAGGGACAGCCTACAATGAGCAGTTCTTC	CASSQGTAYNEQFF	TRBV6-1	TRBD1	-	TRBJ2-1
TGCGCCAGCAGCCAAGGGAGTGGACTAGCGAATGAGCAGTTCTTC	CASSQGSGLANEQFF	TRBV4-1	TRBD2	few	TRBJ2-1
TGTGCCATCTCAGTAGGACTAGGAGCCTACGAGCAGTACTTC	CAISVGLGAYEQYF	TRBV10-3	TRBD2	-	TRBJ2-7
TGTGCTACTCAGGGACAGAACACAGATACGCAGTATTTT	CATQGQNTDTQYF	TRBV12-5	TRBD1	-	TRBJ2-3
TGCGCCAGCAGCATACAGGGGACGGACTACGAGCAGTACTTC	CASSIQGTDYEQYF	TRBV5-1	TRBD1	-	TRBJ2-7
TGCAGTGCTGGGGGGGGAGCCGGACTCCAACTCTATGGCTACACCTTC	CSAGGGAGLQLYGYTF	TRBV20-1	-	-	TRBJ1-2
TGCGCCAGCAGAGAGGGGGTCTTACAGGGGTTCGACGAGCAGTACTTC	CASREGVLQGFDEQYF	TRBV5-1	TRBD1	-	TRBJ2-7
TGCAGTGCTGGTCGGCGGGTTGGGGGAATCCTGGGCCCTGGGGCCAACGTCCTGACTTTC	CSAGRRVGGILGPGANVLTF	TRBV20-1	-	-	TRBJ2-6
TGCAGTGCTAGCTCTAGCGGGGGCTCCTACAATGAGCAGTTCTTC	CSASSSGGSYNEQFF	TRBV20-1	TRBD2	-	TRBJ2-1
TGTGCCAGCTCACCCTCCGGGACACAAGAGACCCAGTACTTC	CASSPSGTQETQYF	TRBV18	-	many	TRBJ2-5
TGTGCCAGCAGTATACGAGGGACCGTTAGCAATCAGCCCCAGCATTTT	CASSIRGTVSNQPQHF	TRBV27	-	few	TRBJ1-5
TGTGCCAGCAGCACAGGCTCCTATAATTCACCCCTCCACTTT	CASSTGSYNSPLHF	TRBV7-3	-	few	TRBJ1-6
TGTGCCAGCAGTGAAACCCGGCTAGCGGGAAATGAGCAGTTCTTC	CASSETRLAGNEQFF	TRBV6-1	TRBD2	-	TRBJ2-1
TGTGCCAGCTCACCAGGAGGCAAAGAGACCCAGTACTTC	CASSPGGKETQYF	TRBV18	-	-	TRBJ2-5
TGTGCCAGCAGCCCACGGACAGGGGAAATGAACACTGAAGCTTTCTTT	CASSPRTGEMNTEAFF	TRBV9	TRBD1	few	TRBJ1-1
TGTGCCAGCAGTTTCGGCACCCCTAGTTCACCCCTCCACTTT	CASSFGTPSSPLHF	TRBV28	-	-	TRBJ1-6
TGTGCCAGCAGCCCCGGGATCCTCGGCACAGATACGCAGTATTTT	CASSPGILGTDTQYF	TRBV3-1	-	-	TRBJ2-3
TGTGCCAGCAGCCTGGACAGGGGTGGCATATATTTT	CASSLDRGGIYF	TRBV7-9	TRBD1	-	TRBJ1-3
TGTGCCAGCAGTGTTTGGTCGGGCGCAGGACAGCCCCAGCATTTT	CASSVWSGAGQPQHF	TRBV6-4	-	-	TRBJ1-5